This entry features one T cell receptor (beta chain) sequence. Its antigen is not known. The CDR3 contains 14 residues. Trimming cost V 7 bases and J 0 bases, with 12 bases left between them. These data come from a study of T-cell memory formation after mild COVID-19. Study details: Most TCR clusters belonged to a single donor.

Study results and caveats: Among CD4+ contracting clones, most were CM and EM, and CD8+ ones EMRA. Prior to infection, memory already included some responding clones, suggesting cross-reactive memory joined.

TCR alpha and TCR beta cDNA libraries carrying sample barcodes and UMIs were produced by 5'RACE using constant-segment primers. TCRdb analysed the 5' RACE reads with MiXCR anew, one entry per CDR3 protein. The data hold 300,000 to 350,000 distinct CDR3 sequences, with 15% to 20% observed a single time. The sequence was collected from a man between 18 and 35 years old who had mild COVID-19 (a few samples of this study predate the infection). Cell type and time point are not known. Sample: PBMCs or a T cell subset sorted from them (not recorded which). This sequence joins TRBV12-3 or TRBV12-4 and TRBJ1-1, with a tentative D call TRBD1 (6 bases). This chain's CDR3 is CASIMDSLNTEAFF. CDR3 nucleotides: TGTGCCAGCATTATGGACAGTTTGAACACTGAAGCTTTCTTT.